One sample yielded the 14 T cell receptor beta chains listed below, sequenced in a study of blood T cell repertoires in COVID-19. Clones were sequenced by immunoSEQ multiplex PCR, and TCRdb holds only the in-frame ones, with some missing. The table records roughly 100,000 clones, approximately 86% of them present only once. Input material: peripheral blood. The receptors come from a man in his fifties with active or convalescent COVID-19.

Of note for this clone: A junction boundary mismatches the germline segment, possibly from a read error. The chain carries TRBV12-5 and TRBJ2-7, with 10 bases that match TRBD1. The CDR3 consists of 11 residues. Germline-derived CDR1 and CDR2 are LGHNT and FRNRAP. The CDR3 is CASEPLGQGNF. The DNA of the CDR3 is TGTGCTAGTGAACCCCTGGGACAGGGGAACTTC.

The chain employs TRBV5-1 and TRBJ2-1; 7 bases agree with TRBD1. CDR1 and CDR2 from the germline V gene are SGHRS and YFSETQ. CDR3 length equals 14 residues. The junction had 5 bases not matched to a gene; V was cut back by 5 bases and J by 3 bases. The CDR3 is CASSTTGIYNEQFF. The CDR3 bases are TGCGCCAGCAGTACGACAGGGATCTACAATGAGCAGTTCTTC.

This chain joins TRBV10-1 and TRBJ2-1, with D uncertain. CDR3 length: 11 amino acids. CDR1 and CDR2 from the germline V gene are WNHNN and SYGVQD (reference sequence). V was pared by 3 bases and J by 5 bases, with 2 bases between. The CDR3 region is CASSDNNEQFF. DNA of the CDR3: TGCGCCAGCAGTGACAACAATGAGCAGTTCTTC.

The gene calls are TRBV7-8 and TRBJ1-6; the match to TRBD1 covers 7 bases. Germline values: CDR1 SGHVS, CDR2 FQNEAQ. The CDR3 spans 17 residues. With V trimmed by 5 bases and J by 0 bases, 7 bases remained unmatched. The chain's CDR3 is CASSTGVGSSYNSPLHF. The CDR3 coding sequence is TGTGCCAGCAGCACAGGGGTCGGGAGCTCCTATAATTCACCCCTCCACTTT.

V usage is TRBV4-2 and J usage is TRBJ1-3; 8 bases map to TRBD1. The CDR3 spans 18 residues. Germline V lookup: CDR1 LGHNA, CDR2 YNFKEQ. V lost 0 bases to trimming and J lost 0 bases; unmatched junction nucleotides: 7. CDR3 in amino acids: CASSQDLGTGISGNTIYF. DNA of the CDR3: TGTGCCAGCAGCCAAGATCTGGGGACAGGTATCTCTGGAAACACCATATATTTT.

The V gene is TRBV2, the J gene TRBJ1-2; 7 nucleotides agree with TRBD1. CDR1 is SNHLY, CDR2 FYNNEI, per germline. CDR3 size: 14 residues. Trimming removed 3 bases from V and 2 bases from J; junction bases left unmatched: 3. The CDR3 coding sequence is TGTGCCAGCAGTGAGAAAGGGGGCAACTATGGCTACACCTTC. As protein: CASSEKGGNYGYTF.

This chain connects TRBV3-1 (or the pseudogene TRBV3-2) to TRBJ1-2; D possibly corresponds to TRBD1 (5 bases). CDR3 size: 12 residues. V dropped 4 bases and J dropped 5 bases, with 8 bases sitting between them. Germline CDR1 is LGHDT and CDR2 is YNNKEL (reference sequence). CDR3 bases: TGTGCCAGCAGCCCCGACAGTTATGGCTACACCTTC. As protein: CASSPDSYGYTF.

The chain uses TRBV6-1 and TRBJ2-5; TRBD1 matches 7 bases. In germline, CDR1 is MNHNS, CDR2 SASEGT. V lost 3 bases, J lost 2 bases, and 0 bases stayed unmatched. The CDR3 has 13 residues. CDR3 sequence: CASSDRGQETQYF. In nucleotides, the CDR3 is TGTGCCAGCAGTGACAGGGGGCAAGAGACCCAGTACTTC.

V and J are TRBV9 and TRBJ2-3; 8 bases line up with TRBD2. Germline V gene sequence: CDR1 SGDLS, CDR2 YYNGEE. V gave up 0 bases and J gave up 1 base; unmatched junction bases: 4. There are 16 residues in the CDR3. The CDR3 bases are TGTGCCAGCAGCGTAGATCCAGCGGGGGGCACAGATACGCAGTATTTT. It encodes CASSVDPAGGTDTQYF.

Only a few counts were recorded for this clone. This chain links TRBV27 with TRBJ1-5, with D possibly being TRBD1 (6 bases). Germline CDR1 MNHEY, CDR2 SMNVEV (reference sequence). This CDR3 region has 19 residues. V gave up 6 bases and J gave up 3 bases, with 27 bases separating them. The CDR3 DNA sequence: TGTGCCAGCAGCCATAATAGTGCACGGACAGTAGGTTTCAATCAGCCCCAGCATTTT. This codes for CASSHNSARTVGFNQPQHF.

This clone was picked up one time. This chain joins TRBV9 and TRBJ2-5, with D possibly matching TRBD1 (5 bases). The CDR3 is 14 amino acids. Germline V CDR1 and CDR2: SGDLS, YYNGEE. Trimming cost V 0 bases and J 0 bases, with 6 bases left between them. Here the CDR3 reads CASSVEGYQETQYF. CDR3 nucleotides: TGTGCCAGCAGCGTAGAGGGGTACCAAGAGACCCAGTACTTC.

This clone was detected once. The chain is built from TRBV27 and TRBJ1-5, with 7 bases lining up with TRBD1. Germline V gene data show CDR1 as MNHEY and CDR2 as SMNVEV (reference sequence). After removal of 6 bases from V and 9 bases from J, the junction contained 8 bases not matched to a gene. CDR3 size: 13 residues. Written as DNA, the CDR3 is TGTGCCAGCAGCCGAGACAGGGAATGGCCCCAGCATTTT. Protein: CASSRDREWPQHF.

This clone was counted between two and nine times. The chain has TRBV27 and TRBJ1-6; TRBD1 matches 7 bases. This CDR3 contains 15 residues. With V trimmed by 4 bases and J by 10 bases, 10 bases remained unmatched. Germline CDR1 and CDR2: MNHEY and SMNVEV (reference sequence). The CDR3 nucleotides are TGTGCCAGCAGTTCTACAGGGGTACGGGGATCACCCCTCCACTTT. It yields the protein CASSSTGVRGSPLHF.

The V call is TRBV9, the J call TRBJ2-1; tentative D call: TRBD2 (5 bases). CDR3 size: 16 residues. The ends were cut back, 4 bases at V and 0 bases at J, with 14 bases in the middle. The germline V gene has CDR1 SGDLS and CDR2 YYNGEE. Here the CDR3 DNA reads TGTGCCAGCAGCCTCCTAGCAGAGGTCTCCTACAATGAGCAGTTCTTC. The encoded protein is CASSLLAEVSYNEQFF.